A single sample is the source of the 10 T cell receptor beta chains below, sequenced in a study of cytomegalovirus exposure and HLA in healthy donors. Method: immunoSEQ multiplex PCR; TCRdb's copy keeps in-frame clones and lacks some. This table holds a few hundred thousand clones, about nine tenths found once. Sequences were obtained from PBMCs. The receptors were gathered from a woman younger than 30 in good health and CMV-seronegative.

The chain combines TRBV14 with TRBJ2-1, with 8 bases aligning to TRBD2. V shed 4 bases and J 10 bases; nucleotides not matched to a gene: 3. This CDR3 region has 12 residues. Germline V gives CDR1 SGHDN, CDR2 FVKESK. In DNA form, the CDR3 reads TGTGCCAGCAGCCCTTCGGGGGGGGAGCAGTTCTTC. Protein product: CASSPSGGEQFF.

This clone has a handful of counts. This chain uses TRBV19 with TRBJ1-2; TRBD1 matches at 8 bases. The V gene end was trimmed by 9 bases and the J gene end by 6 bases; junction bases not matched to a gene: 24. Germline V CDR1 and CDR2: LNHDA, SQIVND (reference sequence). CDR3 size: 18 residues. CDR3 sequence: CASRETGTGDSIGNGYTF. The CDR3 DNA sequence: TGTGCCAGCCGCGAAACCGGGACAGGTGACTCTATTGGGAATGGCTACACCTTC. The full variable domain, its missing parts supplied by reference TRBV19 and TRBJ1-2, is DGGITQSPKYLFRKEGQNVTLSCEQNLNHDAMYWYRQDPGQGLRLIYYSQIVNDFQKGDIAEGYSVSREKKESFPLTVTSAQKNPTAFYLCASRETGTGDSIGNGYTFGSGTRLTVV.

The chain joins TRBV11-3 to TRBJ2-3, with TRBD1 matching over 9 bases. Germline loops: CDR1 SGHNT, CDR2 YENEEA. There are 15 residues in the CDR3. The J segment lost 4 bases and the V segment lost 4 bases, leaving 6 bases of the junction unmatched. The CDR3 nucleotides read TGTGCCAGCAGCTCGGGACAGGGTAGGGCAGATACGCAGTATTTT. This sequence encodes CASSSGQGRADTQYF.

The chain carries TRBV7-2 and TRBJ2-1; 10 positions match TRBD2. Germline assignment: CDR1 SGHTA and CDR2 FQGNSA. The CDR3 is 15 amino acids. Trimming cost V 5 bases and J 6 bases; bases outside gene matches: 7. CDR3: CASSTSGRAGNEQFF. Written as DNA, the CDR3 is TGTGCCAGCAGCACCAGCGGGAGGGCCGGCAATGAGCAGTTCTTC.

The chain joins TRBV27 to TRBJ1-2; 7 nucleotides align to TRBD1. Germline-derived CDR1 and CDR2 are MNHEY and SMNVEV (reference sequence). After removal of 4 bases from V and 4 bases from J, the junction contained 9 bases not matched to a gene. This CDR3 is built from 15 residues. CDR3 loop: CASSSDRVASYGYTF. In nucleotides, the CDR3 is TGTGCCAGCAGTTCCGACAGGGTTGCATCCTATGGCTACACCTTC.

The gene calls are TRBV25-1 and TRBJ1-5, with D unresolved. V shed 2 bases and J shed 7 bases, with 12 bases lying between them. CDR1 is MGHDK and CDR2 is SYGVNS in the germline V gene. CDR3 size: 14 residues. CDR3 DNA sequence: TGTGCCAGCAGTGAAGCCGCCCTACTACAGCCCCAGCATTTT. Its translation is CASSEAALLQPQHF.

The chain is built from TRBV29-1 and TRBJ2-3, with 8 bases aligning to TRBD2. CDR3 length: 13 amino acids. Trimming removed 7 bases from V and 0 bases from J; junction bases left unmatched: 3. Germline V gene data show CDR1 as SQVTM and CDR2 as ANQGSEA. As DNA, the CDR3 is TGCAGCGGAGCTAGCGGGAGCACAGATACGCAGTATTTT. As protein: CSGASGSTDTQYF.

V is TRBV19 and J is TRBJ2-5, with TRBD2 matching 10 bases. The CDR3 covers 15 residues. The germline V gene encodes CDR1 LNHDA and CDR2 SQIVND (reference sequence). Germline trimming cut 6 bases from V and 0 bases from J; bases unmatched to any gene: 4. This CDR3 reads CASRTTSGYQETQYF. CDR3 DNA sequence: TGTGCCAGTAGGACGACTAGCGGGTACCAAGAGACCCAGTACTTC. Using reference TRBV19 and TRBJ2-5 for the parts outside the CDR3, the full variable domain is DGGITQSPKYLFRKEGQNVTLSCEQNLNHDAMYWYRQDPGQGLRLIYYSQIVNDFQKGDIAEGYSVSREKKESFPLTVTSAQKNPTAFYLCASRTTSGYQETQYFGPGTRLLVL.

This chain uses TRBV5-1 with TRBJ2-3; 13 bases map to TRBD2. The CDR3 spans 16 residues. Germline-derived CDR1 and CDR2 are SGHRS and YFSETQ. The V gene end was trimmed by 0 bases and the J gene end by 6 bases; junction bases not matched to a gene: 4. CDR3 DNA sequence: TGCGCCAGCAGCTTGGCTGGACTAGCGGGAGTGGATACGCAGTATTTT. This gives the protein CASSLAGLAGVDTQYF.

The chain has TRBV5-1 and TRBJ2-7; D possibly corresponds to TRBD1 (6 bases). Germline V lookup: CDR1 SGHRS, CDR2 YFSETQ. The germline V and J ends were trimmed by 4 bases and 3 bases, with 14 bases remaining between them. This CDR3 comprises 14 residues. The CDR3 DNA sequence: TGCGCCAGCAGCACAACCGACAGGATCTACGAGCAGTACTTC. Its translation: CASSTTDRIYEQYF.